This entry lists 19 T cell receptor beta chains sequenced from one sample in a study of CD8 T cells in ankylosing spondylitis. From the 5' RACE reads, TCRdb called clonotypes with MiXCR, one entry per CDR3 protein. The sample yields 250,000 or so distinct CDR3 sequences, 20% to 30% seen once. Sample: blood, either unsorted or a sorted T cell fraction (not recorded which). The receptor set was obtained from a male donor with ankylosing spondylitis or in good health (not recorded which).

At least ten counts were recorded for this clonotype. The rearrangement links TRBV29-1 to TRBJ2-3; 8 nucleotides align to TRBD1. The CDR3 has 12 residues. Germline CDR1 reads SQVTM; CDR2 reads ANQGSEA. In DNA form, the CDR3 reads TGCAGAGCGGACAGGGGCACAGATACGCAGTATTTT. Amino acid sequence: CRADRGTDTQYF.

This clonotype came up many times. The chain joins TRBV20-1 to TRBJ2-3, with 10 bases that match TRBD2. CDR1 is DFQATT and CDR2 is SNEGSKA in the germline V gene (reference sequence). The V and J ends lost 1 base and 4 bases, in that order; junction bases with no gene match: 5. CDR3 size: 15 residues. The CDR3 nucleotides read TGCAGTGCTAGAGGGCTAGCGGGGGTCCCAGATACGCAGTATTTT. It translates to CSARGLAGVPDTQYF.

The sample holds many counts of this clonotype. V usage is TRBV20-1 and J usage is TRBJ2-3; D gene unclear. The V gene's germline CDR1 is DFQATT and CDR2 SNEGSKA (reference sequence). The CDR3 is made up of 13 amino acids. The V end lost 1 base, the J end lost 2 bases, and 7 bases lay between the germline ends. CDR3 amino acids: CSARVSNTDTQYF. The CDR3 DNA follows: TGCAGTGCTAGAGTCTCCAACACAGATACGCAGTATTTT.

This clonotype was picked up many times. This sequence joins TRBV9 and TRBJ2-7; 8 positions match TRBD1. The CDR3 totals 15 residues. The germline V gene has CDR1 SGDLS and CDR2 YYNGEE. J was trimmed by 0 bases and V by 0 bases; bases with no gene match: 2. CDR3 protein: CASSVGTGGSYEQYF. In DNA form, the CDR3 reads TGTGCCAGCAGCGTAGGTACAGGGGGCTCCTACGAGCAGTACTTC. Drawing the rest from reference TRBV9 and TRBJ2-7, the complete variable domain is DSGVTQTPKHLITATGQRVTLRCSPRSGDLSVYWYQQSLDQGLQFLIQYYNGEERAKGNILERFSAQQFPDLHSELNLSSLELGDSALYFCASSVGTGGSYEQYFGPGTRLTVT.

Many counts were recorded for this clonotype. This chain connects TRBV2 to TRBJ2-7, with D perhaps matching TRBD2 (5 bases). CDR3 length equals 14 residues. In germline, CDR1 is SNHLY, CDR2 FYNNEI. Deletions cut 6 bases from V and 4 bases from J, with 16 bases between. Here the CDR3 reads CASREIAGKYEQYF. The CDR3 DNA is TGTGCCAGCAGAGAGATTGCCGGGAAATACGAGCAGTACTTC. Together with reference TRBV2 and TRBJ2-7, the CDR3 gives the full variable domain: EPEVTQTPSHQVTQMGQEVILRCVPISNHLYFYWYRQILGQKVEFLVSFYNNEISEKSEIFDDQFSVERPDGSNFTLKIRSTKLEDSAMYFCASREIAGKYEQYFGPGTRLTVT.

The chain couples TRBV6-5 to TRBJ2-1; D gene unclear. The CDR3 length is 16 residues. Germline-derived CDR1 and CDR2 are MNHEY and SVGAGI. V was clipped by 3 bases and J by 0 bases, with 12 bases between them. CDR3 residues: CASSYDLADSYNEQFF. CDR3 DNA: TGTGCCAGCAGTTATGATTTGGCGGACTCCTACAATGAGCAGTTCTTC.

The chain combines TRBV20-1 with TRBJ2-5; D is possibly TRBD1 (6 bases). V lost 5 bases to trimming and J lost 3 bases, with 13 bases between them. CDR1 is DFQATT, CDR2 SNEGSKA, per germline (reference sequence). There are 13 residues in the CDR3. CDR3 amino acids: CSAYRDTKETQYF. As DNA, the CDR3 is TGCAGTGCTTACCGGGACACGAAAGAGACCCAGTACTTC.

This rearrangement joins TRBV11-2 to TRBJ2-3; TRBD2 matches 13 bases. This CDR3 is 18 amino acids long. Unmatched junction bases numbered 13, after V lost 1 base and J lost 9 bases. The germline V gene has CDR1 SGHAT and CDR2 FQNNGV. CDR3 loop: CASSLGTSGGYPLDTQYF. The CDR3 region has the DNA TGTGCCAGCAGCTTAGGGACTAGCGGGGGCTACCCCCTTGACACGCAGTATTTT.

This clonotype was recorded a few times. The chain combines TRBV12-3 or TRBV12-4 with TRBJ2-3; 7 bases line up with TRBD1. The CDR3 covers 16 residues. Unmatched junction bases numbered 11, after V lost 3 bases and J lost 5 bases. The CDR3 here is CASSFPATGQLDTQYF. In DNA, the CDR3 is TGTGCCAGCAGTTTCCCCGCGACGGGACAGTTAGATACGCAGTATTTT.

In this sample, this clonotype turned up a few times. This chain connects TRBV20-1 to TRBJ2-7, with 8 bases fitting TRBD2. The CDR3 runs to 13 residues. In germline, CDR1 is DFQATT, CDR2 SNEGSKA (reference sequence). J lost 7 bases, V lost 6 bases, and 11 bases had no gene match. The CDR3 nucleotides read TGCAGTGCAAGGACTAGCACGGCAGATGAGCAGTACTTC. Its translation is CSARTSTADEQYF.

This clonotype was seen ten or more times. The genes are TRBV11-2 and TRBJ2-7; TRBD2 is a possible D gene (5 bases). Germline V gene sequence: CDR1 SGHAT, CDR2 FQNNGV. The CDR3 loop spans 14 amino acids. V lost 5 bases and J lost 2, with 13 bases in between. The chain's CDR3 is CASSPQAVTYEQYF. The CDR3 DNA sequence: TGTGCCAGCAGCCCGCAAGCGGTAACCTACGAGCAGTACTTC.

This clonotype was observed at least ten times. The chain joins TRBV20-1 to TRBJ1-1; D is possibly TRBD1 (5 bases). Trimming left V 5 bases short and J 1 base short, with 8 bases between. Looked up from germline, CDR1 is DFQATT and CDR2 is SNEGSKA (reference sequence). This CDR3 contains 12 residues. CDR3 residues: CSAFTGNTEAFF. CDR3 DNA: TGCAGTGCTTTCACAGGGAACACTGAAGCTTTCTTT.

This clonotype appeared many times. The chain joins TRBV20-1 to TRBJ2-7, with D possibly being TRBD1 or TRBD2 (5 bases each). CDR1 and CDR2 (germline): DFQATT, SNEGSKA (reference sequence). V lost 0 bases, J lost 6 bases, and 9 bases lay in between. There are 12 residues in the CDR3. CDR3 DNA sequence: TGCAGTGCTAGAGATTGGGGGAGCGAGCAGTACTTC. The encoded protein is CSARDWGSEQYF.

This clonotype has just a few counts. The rearrangement joins TRBV20-1 to TRBJ2-7, with D tentatively TRBD2 (6 bases). The CDR3 has 13 amino acids. Trimming shortened V by 3 bases and J by 9 bases, and 18 bases separated the two germline ends. Germline V CDR1 and CDR2: DFQATT, SNEGSKA (reference sequence). The CDR3, as DNA: TGCAGTGCTAGTCGAACAGAGGCGGGATGGCAGTACTTC. Translated: CSASRTEAGWQYF.

The gene calls are TRBV20-1 and TRBJ2-3; D is unresolved. Trimming cost V 6 bases and J 0 bases, with 10 bases left between them. CDR1 and CDR2 (germline): DFQATT, SNEGSKA (reference sequence). CDR3 size: 13 residues. As DNA, the CDR3 is TGCAGTGCGGAAGGTGGAAGCACAGATACGCAGTATTTT. It translates to CSAEGGSTDTQYF.

This clonotype has only one observation. This may arise from a read error, as a much more abundant clone is one base away. This chain links TRBV5-6 with TRBJ2-2; D is ambiguous. Trimming stripped 1 base from V and 3 bases from J, with 7 bases between. This CDR3 has 14 amino acids. Germline V gene lookup returns CDR1 SGHDT and CDR2 YYEEEE. The CDR3 here is CASSLHGDTGELFF. DNA of the CDR3: TGTGCCAGCAGCTTGCACGGAGACACCGGGGAGCTGTTTTTT.

The V and J genes are TRBV12-3 or TRBV12-4 and TRBJ1-2, with D possibly matching TRBD1 (6 bases). Trimming removed 7 bases at V and 2 bases at J, with 11 bases between. The CDR3 is made up of 13 amino acids. The CDR3 is CASNTGRNYGYTF. The CDR3 bases are TGTGCCAGCAATACAGGGAGGAACTATGGCTACACCTTC.

The chain employs TRBV23-1 and TRBJ2-7; the match to TRBD1 covers 9 bases. TRBV23-1 carries the ORF label, with uncertain function. The CDR3 is 16 amino acids. The V segment lost 2 bases and the J segment 0 bases; nucleotides outside the gene matches: 5. This chain's CDR3 is CASSQRADRGSYEQYF. In DNA form, the CDR3 reads TGCGCCAGCAGTCAAAGAGCGGACAGGGGCTCCTACGAGCAGTACTTC.

This clonotype was seen many times. The chain recombines TRBV12-3 or TRBV12-4 with TRBJ2-1, with no clear D. The CDR3 has 13 residues. V lost 3 bases and J lost 4, with 7 bases in between. The DNA of the CDR3 is TGTGCCAGCAGTTTGGCGGCTTACAATGAGCAGTTCTTC. It specifies CASSLAAYNEQFF.